The clone carrying this T cell receptor (beta chain) showed up just once. What it binds is unknown. The sample belongs to a study of cytomegalovirus exposure and HLA in healthy donors. Study-wide points: Previously analyzed data showed that most TCR beta V segments were productive at a frequency of about 90% or about 30%. Associated with HLA alleles at 0.05 false discovery rate in a later analysis were 16,951 TCR beta sequences.

60 Vbeta and 13 Jbeta primers were used in PCR. Clones were sequenced by immunoSEQ multiplex PCR, and TCRdb holds only the in-frame ones, with some missing. The sample lists under 150,000 clones; 80% to 85% were seen once. Trimming took 2 bases from V and 5 from J, leaving 13 bases between them. From germline, CDR1 is KGHSH and CDR2 LQKENI. This CDR3 contains 15 residues. This receptor was obtained from a human donor in good health. Input material: PBMCs. The J gene is TRBJ2-1, the V gene TRBV18; TRBD1 might be the D (5 bases). CDR3 region: CASSPSGLGNNEQFF. CDR3 in DNA: TGTGCCAGCTCACCATCAGGGTTAGGAAACAATGAGCAGTTCTTC. Based on the CDR3 plus reference TRBV18 and TRBJ2-1, the full variable domain is NAGVMQNPRHLVRRRGQEARLRCSPMKGHSHVYWYRQLPEEGLKFMVYLQKENIIDESGMPKERFSAEFPKEGPSILRIQQVVRGDSAAYFCASSPSGLGNNEQFFGPGTRLTVL.